This TCR beta chain was documented in a study of T-cell reconstitution after alpha-beta-depleted transplantation in children. Germline V gene lookup returns CDR1 DFQATT and CDR2 SNEGSKA (reference sequence). The CDR3 has 16 amino acids. The V gene lost 6 bases and the J gene lost 2 bases, with 22 bases spanning the gap. As it was prepared, the TCRbeta library received unique molecular identifiers. Using its own MiXCR run on the PCR reads, TCRdb lists one record per CDR3 protein. The sample consists of roughly 100,000 distinct CDR3 sequences, around 6.1% of them appearing once. Findings and limits, study-wide: T-cell numbers and diversity, one year after transplant, stemmed largely from T cells that were newly produced. Some patients' high day-60 TCRbeta diversity was attributed to recipient cells surviving conditioning. Reports say that about two months after transplant, the alpha-beta T cells came out of several hundred graft clones that had expanded.

This clonotype was seen at least ten times. Antigen unknown. The sequence was collected from a female patient aged 2-15 years who had a stem cell transplant for Fanconi anemia, so the T cells may come from the graft donor. This chain connects TRBV20-1 to TRBJ2-5; D gene uncertain. Sequenced here: PBMCs, mostly from graft donor cells, sampled 60 days after TCRalphabeta/CD19-depleted stem cell transplant. The CDR3 reads CSAPPSALVDQETQYF. CDR3 bases: TGCAGTGCCCCCCCGTCTGCCTTAGTGGATCAAGAGACCCAGTACTTC.